Presented here are 30 T cell receptor beta chains from one specimen sequenced in a study of Ad26.COV2.S vaccination and SARS-CoV-2 variants. Profiled with immunoSEQ multiplex PCR; TCRdb holds only in-frame clones, not every one. This sample yields 300,000 to 350,000 clones, of which roughly 90% are seen a single time; 6.4% belongs to the top ten. This sample's treatment: 15 to 20 received Ad26.COV2.S at low or high dose, single or two shots; five or six received placebo; per-sample allocation not given. Collection of the samples took place on day 63 after the first injection of vaccine or placebo. Sample: peripheral blood, taken in a trial of Ad26.COV2.S vaccine versus placebo. The receptor set was obtained from a person between 18 and 60 years old who received the Ad26.COV2.S COVID-19 vaccine or a placebo.

The rearrangement joins TRBV27 to TRBJ2-7, with 12 bases lining up with TRBD1. Trimming took 2 bases from V and 7 from J; bases not matched to a gene: 12. Germline assignment: CDR1 MNHEY and CDR2 SMNVEV (reference sequence). The CDR3 has 17 residues. DNA of the CDR3: TGTGCCAGCAGTTTAATTTCCGGGACAGGGGGCTCGGGGGAGCAGTACTTC. Protein: CASSLISGTGGSGEQYF.

The chain joins TRBV9 to TRBJ2-7; D perhaps matches TRBD2 (6 bases). V lost 0 bases, J lost 3 bases, and 10 bases lay in between. CDR1 is SGDLS and CDR2 is YYNGEE in the germline V gene. The CDR3 has 14 amino acids. The CDR3 is CASSVGGVNYEQYF. CDR3 sequence (DNA): TGTGCCAGCAGCGTAGGGGGGGTTAACTACGAGCAGTACTTC.

The CDR3 nucleotides read TGTGCCAGCAGCAGTAGACAGGGCTATCAGCCCCAGCATTTT. Amino acid sequence: CASSSRQGYQPQHF. V usage is TRBV2 and J usage is TRBJ1-5, with 7 bases matching TRBD1. The CDR3 spans 14 residues. Germline CDR1 reads SNHLY; CDR2 reads FYNNEI. The V and J ends lost 6 bases and 5 bases, in that order; junction bases with no gene match: 7.

This chain connects TRBV15 to TRBJ2-1, with D tentatively TRBD1 (5 bases). The V gene's germline CDR1 is LNHNV and CDR2 YYDKDF (reference sequence). The CDR3 consists of 14 residues. Trimming pared 0 bases from V and 8 bases from J, leaving 11 bases between. CDR3 nucleotides: TGTGCCACCAGCAGAGATCTCCAGGGCCATGAGCAGTTCTTC. Amino acid sequence: CATSRDLQGHEQFF.

The V and J genes are TRBV28 and TRBJ1-1, with D uncertain. V was pared by 6 bases and J by 6 bases, with 20 bases between. Germline CDR1 is MDHEN and CDR2 is SYDVKM. The CDR3 runs 15 residues. CDR3 coding DNA: TGTGCCAGCAGGATAGGCCCCGAAGGTTGGGCTGAAGCTTTCTTT. Protein: CASRIGPEGWAEAFF. The complete variable domain, with remaining parts taken from reference TRBV28 and TRBJ1-1, reads DVKVTQSSRYLVKRTGEKVFLECVQDMDHENMFWYRQDPGLGLRLIYFSYDVKMKEKGDIPEGYSVSREKKERFSLILESASTNQTSMYLCASRIGPEGWAEAFFGQGTRLTVV.

Regarding this clone: Germline and junction disagree at one end, which may indicate a read error. This sequence joins TRBV5-6 and TRBJ1-2; D is undetermined. Germline values: CDR1 SGHDT, CDR2 YYEEEE. CDR3 length: 13 amino acids. The CDR3 loop reads CASSLWSVQEKAF. In DNA form, the CDR3 reads TGTGCCAGCAGCTTGTGGAGTGTCCAGGAAAAGGCGTTC. The variable domain in full, with the rest retrieved from reference TRBV5-6 and TRBJ1-2, is DAGVTQSPTHLIKTRGQQVTLRCSPKSGHDTVSWYQQALGQGPQFIFQYYEEEERQRGNFPDRFSGHQFPNYSSELNVNALLLGDSALYLCASSLWSVQEKAFGSGTRLTVV.

The genes are TRBV13 and TRBJ2-7; TRBD1 agrees at 8 bases. The CDR3 totals 12 residues. The germline V gene has CDR1 PRHDT and CDR2 FYEKMQ (reference sequence). J gave up 10 bases and V 4 bases, and 6 bases lay outside the gene matches. The chain's CDR3 is CASSSDRGGQYF. CDR3 bases: TGTGCCAGCAGCTCCGACAGGGGAGGCCAGTACTTC.

Here the CDR3 DNA reads TGTGCCAGCAGCGTAGGGTCTAGCGGGAGGGCCCACGAGCAGTACTTC. Encoded protein: CASSVGSSGRAHEQYF. This chain links TRBV9 with TRBJ2-7; 12 bases align to TRBD2. CDR3 length: 16 amino acids. Germline V gene lookup returns CDR1 SGDLS and CDR2 YYNGEE. Losses at the gene ends were 0 bases for V and 5 bases for J; bases not matched to a gene: 6.

The chain's CDR3 is CASSQGGNSEKLFF. DNA for the CDR3: TGCGCCAGCAGCCAAGGAGGGAATAGTGAAAAACTGTTTTTT. V usage is TRBV4-3 and J usage is TRBJ1-4, with D uncertain. This CDR3 comprises 14 residues. V lost 1 base and J 7 bases, leaving 10 bases between the germline ends. Germline CDR1 is LGHNA and CDR2 is YSLEER.

Written as DNA, the CDR3 is TGCGCCAGCAGCCAAGACGGAGTCTCCGTGTTTTTT. This translates into CASSQDGVSVFF. V usage is TRBV4-1 and J usage is TRBJ1-4; D is undetermined. In germline, CDR1 is MGHRA, CDR2 YSYEKL. The V and J ends lost 0 bases and 15 bases respectively, with 11 bases between them. This CDR3 region has 12 residues.

The chain recombines TRBV5-8 with TRBJ1-4; D remains unclear. Trimming shortened V by 3 bases and J by 6 bases, and 12 bases separated the two germline ends. The germline V gene encodes CDR1 SGHTS and CDR2 YDEGEE. This CDR3 has 14 residues. The CDR3 sequence is CASSSTGVYEKLFF. In DNA form, the CDR3 reads TGTGCCAGCAGCTCAACGGGCGTGTATGAAAAACTGTTTTTT.

The V gene is TRBV6-5, the J gene TRBJ1-2; tentative D call: TRBD1 (5 bases). This CDR3 spans 15 amino acids. Germline V CDR1 and CDR2: MNHEY, SVGAGI. V lost 2 bases, J lost 6 bases, and 16 bases lay in between. The CDR3 region is CASSYGQGPFDGYTF. CDR3 nucleotide sequence: TGTGCCAGCAGTTACGGGCAGGGACCTTTTGATGGCTACACCTTC.

In its sample, this clone was seen once. V is TRBV19 and J is TRBJ2-3; 7 nucleotides agree with TRBD1. This CDR3 comprises 16 residues. Trimming at V came to 5 bases and at J to 2 bases, leaving 10 bases not matched to a gene. Germline lookup yields CDR1 LNHDA and CDR2 SQIVND (reference sequence). The CDR3 coding sequence is TGTGCCAGTAGTTCCCGGAGGCAGGGGGTCACAGATACGCAGTATTTT. Amino acids: CASSSRRQGVTDTQYF.

The V and J genes are TRBV5-5 and TRBJ1-5, with D maybe TRBD1 (6 bases). The CDR3 totals 17 residues. Trimming shortened V by 5 bases and J by 0 bases, and 18 bases separated the two germline ends. The germline gives CDR1 SGHKS, CDR2 YYEKEE (reference sequence). This CDR3 reads CASSPRDEGVSNQPQHF. In DNA form, the CDR3 reads TGTGCCAGCAGTCCTCGCGACGAGGGGGTTAGCAATCAGCCCCAGCATTTT.

V and J are TRBV6-7 and TRBJ1-2, with D uncertain. TRBV6-7 is given ORF status, its function remaining uncertain. The CDR3 is made up of 14 amino acids. V shed 3 bases and J shed 2 bases, with 10 bases lying between them. Written as DNA, the CDR3 is TGTGCCAGCAGTTATCCCGGGCAGAACTATGGCTACACCTTC. Protein: CASSYPGQNYGYTF.

This chain links TRBV4-2 with TRBJ2-2, with TRBD2 matching 7 bases. The CDR3 covers 14 residues. Germline CDR1 LGHNA, CDR2 YNFKEQ. The V gene end was trimmed by 4 bases and the J gene end by 7 bases; junction bases not matched to a gene: 6. The CDR3, as DNA: TGTGCCAGCAGCCCGGGGGGTGGTGGCGGGGAGCTGTTTTTT. Its protein is CASSPGGGGGELFF.

This CDR3 reads CASRGQGGETQYF. CDR3 DNA sequence: TGTGCCAGCAGGGGACAGGGAGGAGAGACCCAGTACTTC. The chain recombines TRBV5-8 with TRBJ2-5; 9 nucleotides line up with TRBD1. This CDR3 contains 13 residues. The trim removed 5 bases at V and 4 bases at J, leaving 3 bases unmatched. The germline gives CDR1 SGHTS, CDR2 YDEGEE.

This rearrangement joins TRBV27 to TRBJ2-1, with a possible D match to TRBD2 (5 bases). The CDR3 loop spans 15 amino acids. V lost 2 bases to trimming and J lost 0 bases, with 8 bases between them. The germline V gene has CDR1 MNHEY and CDR2 SMNVEV (reference sequence). The CDR3 coding sequence is TGTGCCAGCAGTTTAAGGGAGAGCTCCTACAATGAGCAGTTCTTC. It translates to CASSLRESSYNEQFF.

The chain combines TRBV6-2 or TRBV6-3 with TRBJ1-5; the D gene is possibly TRBD1 (5 bases). V was shortened by 2 bases and J by 0 bases, with 8 bases between the two germline ends. Germline V gene lookup returns CDR1 MNHEY and CDR2 SVGEGT. The CDR3 is 15 residues long. This chain's CDR3 is CASSYGGFSNQPQHF. In DNA, the CDR3 is TGTGCCAGCAGTTACGGGGGTTTTAGCAATCAGCCCCAGCATTTT.

The J gene is TRBJ2-7, the V gene TRBV27, with D maybe TRBD1 (6 bases). The CDR3 consists of 17 residues. V lost 2 bases and J lost 0, with 17 bases in between. Germline V gene sequence: CDR1 MNHEY, CDR2 SMNVEV (reference sequence). CDR3 coding DNA: TGTGCCAGCAGTTTAAAGTCCCCCAGGGGAGCCTCCTACGAGCAGTACTTC. Translating it yields CASSLKSPRGASYEQYF.

The chain couples TRBV7-2 to TRBJ2-3; 9 positions match TRBD2. The CDR3 contains 15 residues. Germline lookup yields CDR1 SGHTA and CDR2 FQGNSA. The ends lost 7 bases at V and 4 bases at J; junction bases unmatched: 9. CDR3 in DNA: TGTGCCAGCACCGAGCGGGAGGAGGGTTCAGATACGCAGTATTTT. This translates into CASTEREEGSDTQYF.

The V call is TRBV30, the J call TRBJ2-4; D gene ambiguous. In germline, CDR1 is GTSNPN, CDR2 SVGIG (reference sequence). Trimming took 1 base from V and 0 from J, leaving 4 bases between them. The CDR3 is 13 residues long. CDR3 in amino acids: CAWSGLAKNIQYF. DNA for the CDR3: TGTGCCTGGAGTGGACTAGCCAAAAACATTCAGTACTTC.

The gene calls are TRBV28 and TRBJ2-7; D is unresolved. Trimming removed 1 base at V and 5 bases at J, with 3 bases between. The germline gives CDR1 MDHEN, CDR2 SYDVKM. The CDR3 totals 11 residues. The CDR3 sequence is CASSLLDEQYF. CDR3 DNA sequence: TGTGCCAGCAGTTTATTAGACGAGCAGTACTTC.

The V and J genes are TRBV29-1 and TRBJ2-5; no reliable D call. The CDR3 covers 14 residues. V dropped 5 bases and J dropped 1 base, with 14 bases sitting between them. The V gene's germline CDR1 is SQVTM and CDR2 ANQGSEA. The CDR3: CSVQLGRIQETQYF. DNA for the CDR3: TGCAGCGTTCAGTTGGGCCGCATCCAAGAGACCCAGTACTTC.

The chain has TRBV11-2 and TRBJ1-4; TRBD1 might be the D (6 bases). Germline CDR1 is SGHAT and CDR2 is FQNNGV. V was pared by 0 bases and J by 10 bases, with 18 bases between. The CDR3 is 16 residues long. CDR3 in amino acids: CASSLDLPGAVGKLFF. The CDR3 DNA reads as TGTGCCAGCAGCTTAGATTTACCGGGGGCGGTTGGAAAACTGTTTTTT.

This clone was recorded only once. This chain uses TRBV9 with TRBJ1-3; D perhaps matches TRBD1 (6 bases). The CDR3 has 14 residues. In germline, CDR1 is SGDLS, CDR2 YYNGEE. Trimming cost V 1 base and J 4 bases, with 9 bases left between them. The chain's CDR3 is CASSVQGTGNTIYF. The CDR3 nucleotides are TGTGCCAGCAGCGTACAGGGGACCGGAAACACCATATATTTT. Based on the CDR3 plus reference TRBV9 and TRBJ1-3, the full variable domain is DSGVTQTPKHLITATGQRVTLRCSPRSGDLSVYWYQQSLDQGLQFLIQYYNGEERAKGNILERFSAQQFPDLHSELNLSSLELGDSALYFCASSVQGTGNTIYFGEGSWLTVV.

CDR3 protein: CAIGAGGKETQYF. The DNA for the CDR3 is TGTGCCATAGGGGCGGGGGGTAAAGAGACCCAGTACTTC. This sequence joins TRBV10-3 and TRBJ2-5, with TRBD2 identical over 8 bases. Germline loops: CDR1 ENHRY, CDR2 SYGVKD. V lost 9 bases to trimming and J lost 3 bases; unmatched junction nucleotides: 6. The CDR3 runs 13 residues.

The genes are TRBV6-5 and TRBJ1-2, with D maybe TRBD1 (5 bases). V was pared by 10 bases and J by 5 bases, with 11 bases between. CDR1 is MNHEY, CDR2 SVGAGI, per germline. The CDR3 length is 11 residues. CDR3 region: CAIQDSYGYTF. CDR3 nucleotide sequence: TGTGCCATCCAAGACAGTTATGGCTACACCTTC.

The rearrangement uses TRBV7-8 and TRBJ1-2; TRBD1 agrees at 7 bases. The V gene end was trimmed by 0 bases and the J gene end by 3 bases; junction bases not matched to a gene: 4. Germline V lookup: CDR1 SGHVS, CDR2 FQNEAQ. The CDR3 sequence is 15 residues long. Written as DNA, the CDR3 is TGTGCCAGCAGCTTAGCCCAGGGGGAAGACTATGGCTACACCTTC. It specifies CASSLAQGEDYGYTF.

The J gene is TRBJ1-4, the V gene TRBV27, with D possibly TRBD1 on 6 matching bases. V was shortened by 2 bases and J by 8 bases, with 12 bases between the two germline ends. Germline assignment: CDR1 MNHEY and CDR2 SMNVEV (reference sequence). The CDR3 covers 14 residues. This CDR3 reads CASSLTGLGEKLFF. The CDR3 DNA is TGTGCCAGCAGTTTAACAGGGTTAGGGGAAAAACTGTTTTTT. Based on the CDR3 plus reference TRBV27 and TRBJ1-4, the full variable domain is EAQVTQNPRYLITVTGKKLTVTCSQNMNHEYMSWYRQDPGLGLRQIYYSMNVEVTDKGDVPEGYKVSRKEKRNFPLILESPSPNQTSLYFCASSLTGLGEKLFFGSGTQLSVL.